A selection of T cell receptor beta chains follows, all from one sample in a study of CD8 T cells in ankylosing spondylitis. TCRdb reprocessed the 5' RACE reads with MiXCR, giving one entry per CDR3 protein. The repertoire has roughly 120,000 distinct CDR3 sequences, about 6.5% of them found once; the top ten carry about 12%. Sequencing input: blood, either unsorted or a sorted T cell fraction (not recorded which). All receptors come from a male donor with ankylosing spondylitis or in good health (not recorded which). Both conserved end residues are part of each CDR3. Fields, in order: V gene, J gene, CDR3 protein.

>TRBV7-3|TRBJ2-1
CASSRDTLNEQFF
>TRBV19|TRBJ1-5
CASSSEFSNQPQHF
>TRBV5-1|TRBJ1-1
CASREDRADTEAFF
>TRBV12-3/TRBV12-4|TRBJ2-1
CASRPRTGKQFF
>TRBV28|TRBJ1-4
CASSTTGMGEKLFF
>TRBV18|TRBJ2-3
CASSPTGLDTQYF
>TRBV7-2|TRBJ2-7
CASSPLAGSSSYEQYF
>TRBV4-2|TRBJ2-2
CASSQESGQVPGELFF
>TRBV6-2/TRBV6-3|TRBJ2-2
CASSYGTSGPLELFF
>TRBV29-1|TRBJ2-4
CSVERPGHIQYF
>TRBV20-1|TRBJ1-5
CSWVEQGAYQPQHF
>TRBV7-9|TRBJ2-1
CASSFPGQGKNEQFF
>TRBV20-1|TRBJ1-5
CSARGREGAQPQHF
>TRBV6-1|TRBJ2-7
CASSLNPGTDYEQYF
>TRBV5-1|TRBJ1-2
CASSAQGASGYTF
>TRBV7-2|TRBJ2-4
CASSFYGTSGNIQYF
>TRBV7-2|TRBJ2-5
CASSFQGQGAETQYF
>TRBV5-1|TRBJ1-1
CASSFQGAGNTEAFF
>TRBV7-8|TRBJ2-7
CASSLGVLGLFFLGYEQYF
>TRBV10-3|TRBJ2-7
CAISGDQGFYRYEQYF
>TRBV12-3/TRBV12-4|TRBJ1-2
CASSLAGLGNYGYTF
>TRBV12-3/TRBV12-4|TRBJ1-2
CASTQGFNYGYTF
>TRBV5-1|TRBJ2-2
CASSQQGPNTGELFF
>TRBV7-9|TRBJ2-7
CASSTWTGYSYEQYF
>TRBV5-1|TRBJ2-1
CASSLAVAGTYNEQFF
>TRBV7-2|TRBJ2-1
CASTLQLREYNEQFF
>TRBV5-1|TRBJ1-5
CASSWERTFRHSNQPQHF